This passage covers 9 T cell receptor beta chains from one sample sequenced in a study of T cell clonality in common variable immunodeficiency. Profiling relied on immunoSEQ multiplex PCR, and the TCRdb table lists in-frame clones only, not all of them. The repertoire yields roughly 40,000 clones, none seen only once; the top ten contain over 1.2%. Source material: peripheral blood mononuclear cells. These receptors were collected from a person between 18 and 70 years old in good health.

This clone was seen repeatedly, ten times or more. The sequenced fragment ends 3 residues before the CDR3 boundary, so the rest is inferred from the germline J gene. V is TRBV5-1 and J is TRBJ1-2; perhaps TRBD1 as D (5 bases). The CDR3 runs to 13 residues. Trimming shortened V by 3 bases and J by 6 bases, and 12 bases separated the two germline ends. From germline, CDR1 is SGHRS and CDR2 YFSETQ. CDR3 loop: CASSWGEGDGYTF. Partial CDR3 DNA: TGCGCCAGCAGCTGGGGGGAGGGCGATGGC.

Ten or more counts support this clone. The read comes to an end 3 residues before the CDR3 does, leaving the germline J gene to fill in the end. The chain couples TRBV24-1 to TRBJ2-2; 11 bases agree with TRBD2. This CDR3 spans 18 amino acids. CDR1 and CDR2 (germline): KGHDR, SFDVKD. The V and J ends lost 4 bases and 3 bases, in that order; junction bases with no gene match: 9. The CDR3 reads CATSELTSGMGDTGELFF. The sequenced CDR3 bases are TGTGCCACCAGTGAGCTGACTAGCGGGATGGGAGACACCGGGGAG.

This clone was seen ten or more times. The sequenced fragment ends 3 residues before the CDR3 boundary, so the rest is inferred from the germline J gene. J is TRBJ1-1 and V is TRBV5-1; 9 nucleotides line up with TRBD1. V shed 9 bases and J 5 bases; nucleotides not matched to a gene: 11. Germline V lookup: CDR1 SGHRS, CDR2 YFSETQ. The CDR3 covers 14 residues. The DNA read from the CDR3 is TGCGCCACCCGAGGGACAGGGTCTAGGACTGAA. Its translation is CATRGTGSRTE. The full CDR3 is CATRGTGSRTEAFF.

This clone was counted at least ten times. One end of the junction does not line up with germline, which may come from a read error. The read ends 3 residues before the CDR3 terminus; that terminus is restored from the germline J gene. The chain combines TRBV2 with TRBJ1-1, with 9 bases fitting TRBD1. In germline, CDR1 is SNHLY, CDR2 FYNNEI. The CDR3 has 14 amino acids. The sequenced part of the CDR3 DNA is TGTGCCAGCAGTGTTTCGAAACAGGGGGCTGAC. Encoded protein: CASSVSKQGAD. The complete CDR3 reads CASSVSKQGADAFF.

This clone has ten or more counts. CDR3 amino acids: CSVGGTPYEQYF. Incomplete CDR3 DNA: TGCAGCGTTGGTGGGACTCCCTACGAG. The V gene is TRBV29-1, the J gene TRBJ2-7, with D perhaps TRBD2 (6 bases). The read is 3 residues too short to cover the CDR3 end, so that end is filled in from the germline J gene. This CDR3 has 12 residues. V lost 4 bases to trimming and J lost 2 bases, with 9 bases between them. Germline-derived CDR1 and CDR2 are SQVTM and ANQGSEA.

This clone was seen many times. The read is 3 residues too short to cover the CDR3 end, so that end is filled in from the germline J gene. V and J are TRBV5-4 and TRBJ2-7; 7 bases agree with TRBD1. Germline V lookup: CDR1 SGHNT, CDR2 YYREEE (reference sequence). V lost 5 bases to trimming and J lost 2 bases; unmatched junction nucleotides: 7. CDR3 length equals 14 residues. CDR3 sequence reads: CASSTRTGTYEQYF. Incomplete CDR3 DNA: TGTGCCAGCAGTACCCGGACAGGCACCTACGAG. Variable domain in full (rest from reference TRBV5-4 and TRBJ2-7): ETGVTQSPTHLIKTRGQQVTLRCSSQSGHNTVSWYQQALGQGPQFIFQYYREEENGRGNFPPRFSGLQFPNYSSELNVNALELDDSALYLCASSTRTGTYEQYFGPGTRLTVT.

This clone appeared many times. The DNA ends 3 residues before the CDR3 does, and the rest of the CDR3 is filled in from the germline J gene. V is TRBV20-1 and J is TRBJ2-7; 9 bases agree with TRBD1. Germline V CDR1 and CDR2: DFQATT, SNEGSKA (reference sequence). The CDR3 runs to 16 residues. J was trimmed by 3 bases and V by 1 base; bases with no gene match: 10. The CDR3 reads CSARGSGQGIFYEQYF. CDR3 DNA, as far as it was read: TGCAGTGCTAGAGGATCGGGACAGGGCATCTTCTACGAG.

On this clone itself: The read ends 3 residues before the CDR3 terminus; that terminus is restored from the germline J gene. The rearrangement joins TRBV5-6 to TRBJ2-3; the D gene is possibly TRBD1 (6 bases). This CDR3 comprises 15 residues. Per germline, CDR1 SGHDT and CDR2 YYEEEE. The V end was cut by 0 bases, the J end by 1 base, with 9 bases between. CDR3 region: CASSLGTGRTDTQYF. Incomplete CDR3 DNA: TGTGCCAGCAGCTTGGGAACAGGGCGCACAGATACG.

This clone was recorded many times. The CDR3 end is not reached by the read, which stops 3 residues before it; the germline J gene fills it in. The chain uses TRBV7-6 and TRBJ1-2; D remains unclear. Per the germline V gene, CDR1 is SGHVS and CDR2 is FNYEAQ. V lost 5 bases and J lost 4, with 14 bases in between. The CDR3 has 14 amino acids. The part of the CDR3 DNA that was read is TGTGCCAGCAGCCCAAAGCCCCCCTTCTATGGC. Encoded protein: CASSPKPPFYG. The complete CDR3 protein is CASSPKPPFYGYTF.